This is a list of T cell receptor beta chains from one sample in a study of a mutant IDH1 vaccine in newly diagnosed glioma. Method: immunoSEQ multiplex PCR; TCRdb's copy keeps in-frame clones and lacks some. The top ten clones hold roughly 9% of a sample with around 30,000 clones, 80% of them seen once. Sequences were derived from peripheral blood mononuclear cells (PBMCs), sampled from a glioma patient treated with radiotherapy, temozolomide or both. These receptors all come from a man aged 50 to 60 with glioma. Some clones in this sample may be carry-over from other donors' samples. Each CDR3 is given with its conserved first and last residue. A D gene is named only where the DNA matches it firmly. Size tells how often a clone was seen (once, few, many) or the class of an expanded clone, and some rows leave it out.

cdr3_length j_call v_call clone_size d_call cdr3_nt cdr3_aa
14 TRBJ2-7 TRBV18 NA TRBD1 TGTGCCAGCTCACCACAGGCAGGGGGTGGGGAGCAGTACTTC CASSPQAGGGEQYF
15 TRBJ2-7 TRBV14 once NA TGTGCCAGCAGCCAAGATACTGGTCCACTCTTTGAGCAGTACTTC CASSQDTGPLFEQYF
13 TRBJ2-1 TRBV15 NA NA TGTGCCACGGAGGTGGGGCCGGGGAATGAGCAGTTCTTC CATEVGPGNEQFF
14 TRBJ2-4 TRBV5-1 NA NA TGCGCCAGCAGCTTGGAGACGGGCAAAAACATTCAGTACTTC CASSLETGKNIQYF
15 TRBJ2-5 TRBV4-2 NA NA TGTGCCAGCAGCCAAGATTGGGGGAAGCAAGAGACCCAGTACTTC CASSQDWGKQETQYF
13 TRBJ1-1 TRBV19 once TRBD1 TGTGCCAGTAGACTGGACAGGGGCCCTGAAGCTTTCTTT CASRLDRGPEAFF
13 TRBJ2-7 TRBV6-1 NA NA TGTGCCAGCAGCTTCGAAGGCTCCTACGAGCAGTACTTC CASSFEGSYEQYF
14 TRBJ1-2 TRBV30 NA NA TGTGCCTACACTCCTCGGACGGGGGCCTATGGCTACACCTTC CAYTPRTGAYGYTF
13 TRBJ1-5 TRBV6-1 few NA TGTGCCAGCAGTTATCTCCTCAATCAGCCCCAGCATTTT CASSYLLNQPQHF
14 TRBJ1-5 TRBV10-3 few NA TGTGCCATCAGTGAGGGGGAGGGCCATCAGCCCCAGCATTTT CAISEGEGHQPQHF
13 TRBJ2-6 TRBV29-1 NA NA TGCAGCGTTGTTCGCTCTGGGGCCAACGTCCTGACTTTC CSVVRSGANVLTF
14 TRBJ1-5 TRBV6-1 NA NA TGTGCCAGCAGTGCTACCGATAGCAATCAGCCCCAGCATTTT CASSATDSNQPQHF
14 TRBJ1-2 TRBV6-5 NA NA TGTGCCAGCAGTAGATTACCGAGGGACTATGGCTACACCTTC CASSRLPRDYGYTF
13 TRBJ2-1 TRBV11-2 NA NA TGTGCCAGCAGCTGGGGGGGGACAGTTCGGCAGTTCTTC CASSWGGTVRQFF
14 TRBJ1-6 TRBV30 NA TRBD1 TGTGCCTGGACCACAGGACAGGTAGAGTCACCCCTCCACTTT CAWTTGQVESPLHF
15 TRBJ1-5 TRBV6-1 NA NA TGTGCCAGCAGTGAATTTGGGGGTAGCAATCAGCCCCAGCATTTT CASSEFGGSNQPQHF
16 TRBJ2-7 TRBV6-4 once NA TGTGCCAGCAGTTCAGGGGTCGGGCGGGCTTCCTACGAGCAGTACTTC CASSSGVGRASYEQYF
15 TRBJ1-5 TRBV5-5 NA NA TGTGCCAGCAGCTTAAGACTCCAGACGTCATCGGCCCAGCATTTT CASSLRLQTSSAQHF
20 TRBJ2-7 TRBV6-4 NA TRBD2 TGTGCCAGCAGTATCTCTTCCACCTTAAGTCGGGGGGTTTACTCCTACGAGCAGTACTTC CASSISSTLSRGVYSYEQYF
17 TRBJ2-3 TRBV7-2 NA NA TGTGCCAGCAGCTTAATCATAGGCCTCCTTGGCACAGATACGCAGTATTTT CASSLIIGLLGTDTQYF
14 TRBJ2-3 TRBV5-1 NA TRBD1 TGCGCCAGCGGCGACGACAGGGGCACAGATACGCAGTATTTT CASGDDRGTDTQYF
14 TRBJ2-5 TRBV19 once NA TGTGCCAGTAGTATGGGCAACCCCCGGGAGACCCAGTACTTC CASSMGNPRETQYF
11 TRBJ1-2 TRBV13 NA NA TGTGCCAGCAGCTTAGGAAATGGCTACACCTTC CASSLGNGYTF
14 TRBJ1-6 TRBV2 few NA TGTGCCAGCAGTGAAGCCGGTCGGAATTCACCCCTCCACTTT CASSEAGRNSPLHF
15 TRBJ1-6 TRBV6-5 NA NA TGTGCCAGCAGTTACTCGACATCCTTCCATTCACCCCTCCACTTT CASSYSTSFHSPLHF
14 TRBJ1-5 TRBV2 few NA TGTGCCAGCAGAGACACCGTTAGCAATCAGCCCCAGCATTTT CASRDTVSNQPQHF
15 TRBJ2-1 TRBV21-1 once NA TGTGCCAGCAGCCCTCTTATAACAGGGAACGTTGAGCAGTTCTTC CASSPLITGNVEQFF
15 TRBJ2-5 TRBV11-2 NA TRBD1 TGTGCCAGCAGCCCGCGTCAGGGGGACCAAGAGACCCAGTACTTC CASSPRQGDQETQYF
17 TRBJ2-6 TRBV29-1 NA TRBD1 TGCAGCGCCTACGGGCGGGACAGGAGCTCTGGGGCCAACGTCCTGACTTTC CSAYGRDRSSGANVLTF
13 TRBJ2-5 TRBV27 NA NA TGTGCCAGCAGTTTCGGGGGTCTTGAGACCCAGTACTTC CASSFGGLETQYF
15 TRBJ2-7 TRBV9 NA NA TGTGCCAGCAGCGTAGTTGGGGGCGTCGATGGCGAGCAGTACTTC CASSVVGGVDGEQYF
13 TRBJ1-2 TRBV6-5 NA NA TGTGCCAGCAGTTACTCGGTCGGGATGAGCTACACCTTC CASSYSVGMSYTF
11 TRBJ1-1 TRBV30 NA NA TGTGCCTGTGGTGAGAACACTGAAGCTTTCTTT CACGENTEAFF
13 TRBJ1-2 TRBV5-1 once NA TGCGCCAGCAGCTTGGAACGGTTCTATGGCTACACCTTC CASSLERFYGYTF
12 TRBJ2-5 TRBV5-6 NA NA TGTGCCAGCAGCTTGGAACAAGAGACCCAGTACTTC CASSLEQETQYF
15 TRBJ1-3 TRBV2 NA TRBD1 TGTGCCAGCGGGGGGACAGGATCCTCTGGAAACACCATATATTTT CASGGTGSSGNTIYF
15 TRBJ2-3 TRBV19 NA TRBD1 TGTGCCAGTAGTTTAGGACAGGGTCTCACAGATACGCAGTATTTT CASSLGQGLTDTQYF
13 TRBJ1-5 TRBV2 NA NA TGTGCCAGCAGTGAAGCGCGGGATCAGCCCCAGCATTTT CASSEARDQPQHF
14 TRBJ2-7 TRBV6-6 NA TRBD1 TGTGCCAGCATCCAGGGGGCAGTCTCCTACGAGCAGTACTTC CASIQGAVSYEQYF
15 TRBJ2-7 TRBV28 NA NA TGTGCCAGTACAGGGATAGGGCCCAATCCTCTTCGGCAGTACTTC CASTGIGPNPLRQYF
13 TRBJ1-5 TRBV6-1 NA NA TGTGCCAGCAGTGTGGCGGGCAATCAGCCCCAGCATTTT CASSVAGNQPQHF